This is a list of T cell receptor beta chains from one sample in a study of blood T cell repertoires in COVID-19. Here immunoSEQ multiplex PCR was the method, and the copy in TCRdb shows in-frame clones only, minus some. The table has about 100,000 clones, just under 80% seen once. The specimen was peripheral blood. The source is a woman aged 70-85 years with acute or convalescent COVID-19. The CDR3 runs from the conserved cysteine through the conserved F or W. Fields, in order: J gene, CDR3 length, D gene, clone size, V gene, CDR3 DNA, CDR3 protein. A D gene is named only where the DNA matches it firmly. The size entry is marked missing in some rows and otherwise reads once, few, many or a size class.

J gene: TRBJ1-2
CDR3 length: 15
D gene: TRBD1
clone size: -
V gene: TRBV25-1
CDR3 DNA: TGTGCCAGCAGTGACTGGACAGGCCCCCGGGAGGGCTACACCTTC
CDR3 protein: CASSDWTGPREGYTF

J gene: TRBJ2-2
CDR3 length: 14
D gene: -
clone size: -
V gene: TRBV7-3
CDR3 DNA: TGTGCCAGCAGCTTCGGGGGGCGCGCCGGGGAGCTGTTTTTT
CDR3 protein: CASSFGGRAGELFF

J gene: TRBJ1-5
CDR3 length: 13
D gene: -
clone size: -
V gene: TRBV4-1
CDR3 DNA: TGCGCCAGCAGCCTGAGCCCGATCCAGCCCCAGCATTTT
CDR3 protein: CASSLSPIQPQHF

J gene: TRBJ1-5
CDR3 length: 12
D gene: -
clone size: -
V gene: TRBV29-1
CDR3 DNA: TGCAGCGTCGGCAGCGCAAATCAGCCCCAGCATTTT
CDR3 protein: CSVGSANQPQHF

J gene: TRBJ2-5
CDR3 length: 17
D gene: -
clone size: -
V gene: TRBV28
CDR3 DNA: TGTGCCAGCAGTCGGGGTGCCGTAATTGGGGACTCGTGGACCCAGTACTTC
CDR3 protein: CASSRGAVIGDSWTQYF

J gene: TRBJ1-1
CDR3 length: 15
D gene: -
clone size: -
V gene: TRBV5-1
CDR3 DNA: TGCGCCAGCAGCTTGGGTTTTCAGGATTACACTGAAGCTTTCTTT
CDR3 protein: CASSLGFQDYTEAFF

J gene: TRBJ2-3
CDR3 length: 17
D gene: TRBD2
clone size: -
V gene: TRBV7-3
CDR3 DNA: TGTGCCAGCAGCCTTAGACTAGCGGGGGGGTCGGCAGATACGCAGTATTTT
CDR3 protein: CASSLRLAGGSADTQYF

J gene: TRBJ1-4
CDR3 length: 16
D gene: -
clone size: -
V gene: TRBV4-3
CDR3 DNA: TGCGCCAGCAGCCAAGATTGGGGGCTCAGTAATGAAAAACTGTTTTTT
CDR3 protein: CASSQDWGLSNEKLFF

J gene: TRBJ2-4
CDR3 length: 15
D gene: -
clone size: -
V gene: TRBV4-1
CDR3 DNA: TGCGCCAGCAGCCAAGCGGCAGGGGTCCGGGACATTCAGTACTTC
CDR3 protein: CASSQAAGVRDIQYF

J gene: TRBJ1-2
CDR3 length: 13
D gene: TRBD1
clone size: -
V gene: TRBV27
CDR3 DNA: TGTGCCAGCAGTCGACAGGGGGGGTATGGCTACACCTTC
CDR3 protein: CASSRQGGYGYTF

J gene: TRBJ2-1
CDR3 length: 15
D gene: -
clone size: few
V gene: TRBV5-1
CDR3 DNA: TGCGCCAGCAGCTTGGATAGCCTCAGTCCCGGTGAGCAGTTCTTC
CDR3 protein: CASSLDSLSPGEQFF

J gene: TRBJ2-7
CDR3 length: 11
D gene: -
clone size: -
V gene: TRBV12-3/TRBV12-4
CDR3 DNA: TGTGCCAGCAGTCTCCGGGGAGAGCAGTACTTC
CDR3 protein: CASSLRGEQYF

J gene: TRBJ2-1
CDR3 length: 19
D gene: TRBD2
clone size: once
V gene: TRBV28
CDR3 DNA: TGTGCCAGCATGGGCCCGGGACTAGCGGGGGGGCTCTCCTACAATGAGCAGTTCTTC
CDR3 protein: CASMGPGLAGGLSYNEQFF

J gene: TRBJ2-3
CDR3 length: 15
D gene: TRBD1
clone size: few
V gene: TRBV7-9
CDR3 DNA: TGTGCCAGCAGCTCTACGACAGGGGGAACAGATACGCAGTATTTT
CDR3 protein: CASSSTTGGTDTQYF

J gene: TRBJ1-6
CDR3 length: 15
D gene: -
clone size: -
V gene: TRBV6-5
CDR3 DNA: TGTGCCAGCAGGCCCCCGGAGCTCTATAATTCACCCCTCCACTTT
CDR3 protein: CASRPPELYNSPLHF

J gene: TRBJ2-7
CDR3 length: 17
D gene: TRBD1
clone size: -
V gene: TRBV14
CDR3 DNA: TGTGCCAGCAGCCAATACCCTTCGGGACAGGGGGCGAACGAGCAGTACTTC
CDR3 protein: CASSQYPSGQGANEQYF

J gene: TRBJ1-4
CDR3 length: 15
D gene: TRBD1
clone size: -
V gene: TRBV6-5
CDR3 DNA: TGTGCCAGCAGTTACTCGAGACAGGGTGATGAAAAACTGTTTTTT
CDR3 protein: CASSYSRQGDEKLFF

J gene: TRBJ2-3
CDR3 length: 14
D gene: -
clone size: -
V gene: TRBV6-5
CDR3 DNA: TGTGCCAGCAGTTACTCGCCTAGTCGAGATACGCAGTATTTT
CDR3 protein: CASSYSPSRDTQYF

J gene: TRBJ2-1
CDR3 length: 16
D gene: -
clone size: -
V gene: TRBV7-8
CDR3 DNA: TGTGCCAGCAGCTTTGCAGGGCCGAGCTCCTACAATGAGCAGTTCTTC
CDR3 protein: CASSFAGPSSYNEQFF

J gene: TRBJ1-1
CDR3 length: 13
D gene: -
clone size: -
V gene: TRBV4-3
CDR3 DNA: TGCGCCAGCAGCCAAGACTACGGGGATGAAGCTTTCTTT
CDR3 protein: CASSQDYGDEAFF

J gene: TRBJ2-4
CDR3 length: 16
D gene: TRBD1
clone size: -
V gene: TRBV7-2
CDR3 DNA: TGTGCCAGCAGCATCGGACAGGCTCTAGCCAAAAACATTCAGTACTTC
CDR3 protein: CASSIGQALAKNIQYF

J gene: TRBJ1-4
CDR3 length: 13
D gene: TRBD1
clone size: -
V gene: TRBV15
CDR3 DNA: TGTGCCCCCGTGGGACAGAATAGGGAAAAACTGTTTTTT
CDR3 protein: CAPVGQNREKLFF

J gene: TRBJ2-5
CDR3 length: 15
D gene: TRBD2
clone size: -
V gene: TRBV9
CDR3 DNA: TGTGCCAGCAGCGGTATAGCGGGGGGCGGAGAGACCCAGTACTTC
CDR3 protein: CASSGIAGGGETQYF

J gene: TRBJ1-1
CDR3 length: 14
D gene: -
clone size: many
V gene: TRBV29-1
CDR3 DNA: TGCAGCGCTCACGAGACAGGCAAGAACACTGAAGCTTTCTTT
CDR3 protein: CSAHETGKNTEAFF

J gene: TRBJ1-5
CDR3 length: 13
D gene: TRBD1
clone size: -
V gene: TRBV11-1
CDR3 DNA: TGTGCCAGCAGCCAGGGGGTACGTCAGCCCCAGCATTTT
CDR3 protein: CASSQGVRQPQHF

J gene: TRBJ1-2
CDR3 length: 11
D gene: -
clone size: once
V gene: TRBV6-5
CDR3 DNA: TGTGCCAGCAGTAACAGGGAAGGCTACACCTTC
CDR3 protein: CASSNREGYTF

J gene: TRBJ1-2
CDR3 length: 14
D gene: TRBD1
clone size: once
V gene: TRBV4-1
CDR3 DNA: TGCGCCAGCAGCCAAGAGGACAGGCTCTATGGCTACACCTTC
CDR3 protein: CASSQEDRLYGYTF

J gene: TRBJ2-2
CDR3 length: 15
D gene: -
clone size: -
V gene: TRBV2
CDR3 DNA: TGTGCCAGCAGTCGGAGGGGCGCAGACACCGGGGAGCTGTTTTTT
CDR3 protein: CASSRRGADTGELFF

J gene: TRBJ1-5
CDR3 length: 13
D gene: TRBD1
clone size: once
V gene: TRBV5-1
CDR3 DNA: TGCGCCAGCAGCCAACAGGGGGATCAGCCCCAGCATTTT
CDR3 protein: CASSQQGDQPQHF

J gene: TRBJ1-1
CDR3 length: 20
D gene: TRBD1
clone size: once
V gene: TRBV5-1
CDR3 DNA: TGCGCCAGCAGCTTTACCACCCCCGGGACAGGGGGAAGTGTGAACACTGAAGCTTTCTTT
CDR3 protein: CASSFTTPGTGGSVNTEAFF

J gene: TRBJ2-7
CDR3 length: 15
D gene: -
clone size: -
V gene: TRBV6-1
CDR3 DNA: TGTGCCAGCAGTGAAATTAGACAGCCCTTCAGCGAGCAGTACTTC
CDR3 protein: CASSEIRQPFSEQYF

J gene: TRBJ1-1
CDR3 length: 16
D gene: TRBD1
clone size: few
V gene: TRBV5-1
CDR3 DNA: TGCGCCAGCAGCTTGGGGGGAACAGGGGCGAAAACTGAAGCTTTCTTT
CDR3 protein: CASSLGGTGAKTEAFF

J gene: TRBJ1-2
CDR3 length: 11
D gene: -
clone size: -
V gene: TRBV6-2/TRBV6-3
CDR3 DNA: TGTGCCAGCAGTTACGTGCGGGGCTACACCTTC
CDR3 protein: CASSYVRGYTF

J gene: TRBJ1-1
CDR3 length: 14
D gene: TRBD1
clone size: few
V gene: TRBV29-1
CDR3 DNA: TGCAGCGTTGAAGCAGGACAGGGGTCCCCTGAAGCTTTCTTT
CDR3 protein: CSVEAGQGSPEAFF

J gene: TRBJ2-7
CDR3 length: 15
D gene: TRBD1
clone size: -
V gene: TRBV5-1
CDR3 DNA: TGCGCCAGCAGCTTGCCGGGACAGGGTCCCTACGAGCAGTACTTC
CDR3 protein: CASSLPGQGPYEQYF